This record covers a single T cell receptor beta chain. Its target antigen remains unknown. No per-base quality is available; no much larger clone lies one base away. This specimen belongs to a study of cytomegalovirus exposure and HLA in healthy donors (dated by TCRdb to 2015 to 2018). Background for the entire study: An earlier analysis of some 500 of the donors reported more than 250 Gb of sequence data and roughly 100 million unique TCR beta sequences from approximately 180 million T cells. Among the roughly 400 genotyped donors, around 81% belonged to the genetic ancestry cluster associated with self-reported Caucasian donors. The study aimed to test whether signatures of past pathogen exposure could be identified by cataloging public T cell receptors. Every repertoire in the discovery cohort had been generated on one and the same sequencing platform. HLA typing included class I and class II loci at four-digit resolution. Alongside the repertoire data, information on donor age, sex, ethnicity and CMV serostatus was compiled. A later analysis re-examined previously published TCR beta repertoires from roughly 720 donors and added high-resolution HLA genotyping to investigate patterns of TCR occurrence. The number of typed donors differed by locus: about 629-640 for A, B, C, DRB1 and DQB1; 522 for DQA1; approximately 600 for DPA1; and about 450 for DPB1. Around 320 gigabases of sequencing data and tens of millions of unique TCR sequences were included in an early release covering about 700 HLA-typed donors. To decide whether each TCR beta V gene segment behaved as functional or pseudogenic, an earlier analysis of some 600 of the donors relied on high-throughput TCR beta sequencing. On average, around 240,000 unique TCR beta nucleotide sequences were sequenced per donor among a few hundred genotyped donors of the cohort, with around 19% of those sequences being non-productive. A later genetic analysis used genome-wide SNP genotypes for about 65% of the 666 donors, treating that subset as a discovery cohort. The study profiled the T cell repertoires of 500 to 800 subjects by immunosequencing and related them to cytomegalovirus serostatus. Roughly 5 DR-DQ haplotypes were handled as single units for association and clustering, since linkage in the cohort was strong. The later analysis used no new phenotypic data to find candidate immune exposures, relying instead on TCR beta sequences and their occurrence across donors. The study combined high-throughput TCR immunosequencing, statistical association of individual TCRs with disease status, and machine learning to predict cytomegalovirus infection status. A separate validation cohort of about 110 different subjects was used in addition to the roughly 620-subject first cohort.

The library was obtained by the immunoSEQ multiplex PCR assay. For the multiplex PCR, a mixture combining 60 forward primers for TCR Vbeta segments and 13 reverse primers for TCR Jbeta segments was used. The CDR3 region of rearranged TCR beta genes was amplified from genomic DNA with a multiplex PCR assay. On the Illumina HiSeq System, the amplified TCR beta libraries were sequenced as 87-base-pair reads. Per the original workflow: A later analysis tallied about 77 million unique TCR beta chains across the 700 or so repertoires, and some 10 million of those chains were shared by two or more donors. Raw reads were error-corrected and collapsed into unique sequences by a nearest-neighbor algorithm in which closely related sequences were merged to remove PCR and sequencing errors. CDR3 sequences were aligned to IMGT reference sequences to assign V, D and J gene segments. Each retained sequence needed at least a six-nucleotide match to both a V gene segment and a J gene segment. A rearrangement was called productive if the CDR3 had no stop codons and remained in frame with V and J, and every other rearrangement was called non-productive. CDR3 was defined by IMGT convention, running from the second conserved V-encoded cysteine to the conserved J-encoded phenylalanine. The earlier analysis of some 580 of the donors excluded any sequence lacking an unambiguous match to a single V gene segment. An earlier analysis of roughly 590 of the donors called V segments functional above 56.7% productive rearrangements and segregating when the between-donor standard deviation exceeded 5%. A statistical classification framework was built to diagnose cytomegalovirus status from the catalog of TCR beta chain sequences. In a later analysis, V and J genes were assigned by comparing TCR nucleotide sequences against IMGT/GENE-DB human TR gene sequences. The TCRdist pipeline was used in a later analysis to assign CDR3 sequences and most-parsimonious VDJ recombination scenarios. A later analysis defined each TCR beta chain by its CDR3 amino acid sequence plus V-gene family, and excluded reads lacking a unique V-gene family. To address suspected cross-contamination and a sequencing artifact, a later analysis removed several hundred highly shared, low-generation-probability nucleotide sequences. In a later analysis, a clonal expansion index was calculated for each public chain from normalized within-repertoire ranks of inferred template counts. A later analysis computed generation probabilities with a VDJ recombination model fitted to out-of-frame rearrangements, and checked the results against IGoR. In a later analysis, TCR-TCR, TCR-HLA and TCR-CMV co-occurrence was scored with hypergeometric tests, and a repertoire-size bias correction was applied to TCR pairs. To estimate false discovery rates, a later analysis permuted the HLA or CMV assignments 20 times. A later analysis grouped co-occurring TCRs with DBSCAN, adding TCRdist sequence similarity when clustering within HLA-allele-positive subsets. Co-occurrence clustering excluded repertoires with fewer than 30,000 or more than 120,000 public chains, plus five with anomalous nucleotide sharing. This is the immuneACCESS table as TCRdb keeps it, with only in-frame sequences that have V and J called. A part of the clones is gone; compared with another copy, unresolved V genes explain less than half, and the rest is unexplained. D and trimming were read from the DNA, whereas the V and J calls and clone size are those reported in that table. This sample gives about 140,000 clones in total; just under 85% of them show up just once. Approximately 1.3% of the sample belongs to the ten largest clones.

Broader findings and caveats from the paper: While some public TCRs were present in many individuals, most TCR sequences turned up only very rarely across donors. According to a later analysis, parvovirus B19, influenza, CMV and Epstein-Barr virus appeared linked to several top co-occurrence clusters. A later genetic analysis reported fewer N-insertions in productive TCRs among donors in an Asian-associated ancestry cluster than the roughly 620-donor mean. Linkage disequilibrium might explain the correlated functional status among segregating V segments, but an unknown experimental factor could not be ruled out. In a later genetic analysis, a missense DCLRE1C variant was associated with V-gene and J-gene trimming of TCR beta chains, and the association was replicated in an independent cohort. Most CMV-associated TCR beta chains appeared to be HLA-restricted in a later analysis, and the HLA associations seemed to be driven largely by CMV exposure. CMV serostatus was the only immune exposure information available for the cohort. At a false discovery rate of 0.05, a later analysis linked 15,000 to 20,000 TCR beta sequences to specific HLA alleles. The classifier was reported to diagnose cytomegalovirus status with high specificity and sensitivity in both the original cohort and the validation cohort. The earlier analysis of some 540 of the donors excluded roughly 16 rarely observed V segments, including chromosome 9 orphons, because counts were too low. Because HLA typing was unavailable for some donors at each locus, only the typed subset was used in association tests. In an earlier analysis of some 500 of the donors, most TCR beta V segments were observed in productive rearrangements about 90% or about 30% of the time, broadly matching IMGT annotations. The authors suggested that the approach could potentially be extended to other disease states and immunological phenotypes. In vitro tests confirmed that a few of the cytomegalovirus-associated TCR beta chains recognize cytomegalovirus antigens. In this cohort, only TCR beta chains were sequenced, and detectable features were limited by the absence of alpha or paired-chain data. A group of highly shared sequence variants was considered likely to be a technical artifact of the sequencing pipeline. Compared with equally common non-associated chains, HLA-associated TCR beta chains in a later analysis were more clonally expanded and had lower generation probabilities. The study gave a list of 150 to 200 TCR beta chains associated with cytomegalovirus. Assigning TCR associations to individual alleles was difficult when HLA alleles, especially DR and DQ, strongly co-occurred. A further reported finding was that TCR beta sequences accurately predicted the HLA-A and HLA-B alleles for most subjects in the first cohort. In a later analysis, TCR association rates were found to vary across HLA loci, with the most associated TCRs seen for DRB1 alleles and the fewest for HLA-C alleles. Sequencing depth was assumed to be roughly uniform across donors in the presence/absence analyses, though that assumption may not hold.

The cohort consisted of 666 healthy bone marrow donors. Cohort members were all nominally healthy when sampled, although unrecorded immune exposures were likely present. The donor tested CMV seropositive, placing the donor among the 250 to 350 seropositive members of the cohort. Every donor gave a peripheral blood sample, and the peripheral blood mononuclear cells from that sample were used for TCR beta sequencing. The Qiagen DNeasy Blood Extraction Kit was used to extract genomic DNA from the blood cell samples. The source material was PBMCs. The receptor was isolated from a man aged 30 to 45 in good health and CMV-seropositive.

The CDR3 reads as follows: CASSLDNSPLHF. Read as DNA, the sequence is TGTGCCAGCAGCCTCGATAATTCACCCCTCCACTTT. The rearrangement joined TRBV7-9 to TRBJ1-6; the D gene cannot be resolved reliably. Taken from cysteine to phenylalanine, the CDR3 has 12 residues. Left in the record is the CDR3 DNA by itself, 36 bases read in frame from the first base. The germline V gene (reference sequence) specifies SEHNR as CDR1 and FQNEAQ as CDR2. V is shortened by 5 bases, J by 5 bases, and the region joining them spans 4 bases. Beyond the CDR3, the reference TRBV7-9 and TRBJ1-6 genes provide the residues; the full variable domain reads: DTGVSQNPRHKITKRGQNVTFRCDPISEHNRLYWYRQTLGQGPEFLTYFQNEAQLEKSRLLSDRFSAERPKGSFSTLEIQRTEQGDSAMYLCASSLDNSPLHFGNGTRLTVT.